This TCR beta chain was observed in a study of blood T cell repertoires in COVID-19. At the level of the study: The origin of the acute and convalescent COVID-19 samples was the United States, Italy and Spain. PBMCs, B-cell-depleted T cells, or T cells provided the cDNA or gDNA that made up the material.

In the authors' methods: For nucleated cells, counts were estimated from reference gene primer amplification. Clones were read by immunoSEQ multiplex PCR, and TCRdb kept only the in-frame ones, dropping some. The V and J calls and clone size were taken over from that table, and D and trimming were inferred from the DNA. Of approximately 70,000 clones listed, roughly nine tenths are singletons. This CDR3 has 13 amino acids. Germline V gives CDR1 SGHTA, CDR2 FQGNSA. Trimming shortened V by 5 bases and J by 8 bases, and 15 bases separated the two germline ends. Seattle patients were enrolled while actively infected and followed longitudinally.

The V gene is TRBV7-2, the J gene TRBJ1-2; TRBD1 might be the D (5 bases). Sequenced sample: peripheral blood. The sequence was collected from a man aged 35 to 55 with COVID-19, enrolled during active disease. CDR3 sequence reads: CASSQGDSRGYTF. The CDR3 coding sequence is TGTGCCAGCAGCCAAGGGGACTCAAGGGGCTACACCTTC.